These 10 T cell receptor beta chains originate from one sample sequenced in a study of control samples from healthy donors and cancer patients. Profiled with immunoSEQ multiplex PCR; TCRdb holds only in-frame clones, not every one. The sample holds about 130,000 clones, 70% to 90% seen once. Specimen: blood. The origin of the receptors is a man aged 45 to 65 in good health.

The chain employs TRBV2 and TRBJ2-5, with TRBD2 as a possible D gene (6 bases). V was cut by 7 bases and J by 5 bases, with 17 bases left in between. Germline-derived CDR1 and CDR2 are SNHLY and FYNNEI. The CDR3 covers 14 residues. The CDR3 region has the DNA TGTGCCAGCACTTGGCTTAGCGGTGGGGAGACCCAGTACTTC. Translation gives CASTWLSGGETQYF.

This sequence joins TRBV28 and TRBJ2-7, with D uncertain. V gave up 7 bases and J gave up 1 base, with 14 bases separating them. This CDR3 is built from 14 residues. Germline CDR1 is MDHEN and CDR2 is SYDVKM. As DNA, the CDR3 is TGTGCCAGCACGTCAGAGACCGGATCCTACGAGCAGTACTTC. It is translated as CASTSETGSYEQYF.

This chain uses TRBV6-6 with TRBJ2-7; D perhaps matches TRBD1 (5 bases). Germline CDR1 and CDR2: MNHNY and SVGAGI (reference sequence). Deletions cut 3 bases from V and 5 bases from J, with 8 bases between. The CDR3 has 12 amino acids. The CDR3 region is CASSYGANEQYF. DNA of the CDR3: TGTGCCAGCAGTTATGGGGCCAACGAGCAGTACTTC.

J is TRBJ1-6 and V is TRBV24-1; D is possibly TRBD1 (6 bases). Germline values: CDR1 KGHDR, CDR2 SFDVKD. The CDR3 totals 14 residues. V lost 5 bases and J 5 bases, leaving 9 bases between the germline ends. In nucleotides, the CDR3 is TGTGCCACCAGTGCCAACAGGGATAATTCACCCCTCCACTTT. Amino acid sequence: CATSANRDNSPLHF.

The chain has TRBV5-6 and TRBJ1-1, with D perhaps TRBD1 (6 bases). CDR3 length: 17 amino acids. The germline V gene encodes CDR1 SGHDT and CDR2 YYEEEE. Trimming took off 4 bases at V and 5 bases at J, with 24 bases between the two ends. The CDR3, as DNA: TGTGCCAGCAGCCCCCAAGGTCGATTAGGGGGTAGGACTGAAGCTTTCTTT. The encoded protein is CASSPQGRLGGRTEAFF.

This rearrangement joins TRBV29-1 to TRBJ2-3; TRBD1 is a possible D gene (5 bases). Trimming pared 7 bases from V and 2 bases from J, leaving 13 bases between. From germline, CDR1 is SQVTM and CDR2 ANQGSEA. The CDR3 is made up of 13 amino acids. The CDR3 nucleotides are TGCAGCGCCGACAGCCAGCCCACAGATACGCAGTATTTT. Translated: CSADSQPTDTQYF.

The chain recombines TRBV7-9 with TRBJ1-6; no reliable D call. Looked up from germline, CDR1 is SEHNR and CDR2 is FQNEAQ (reference sequence). The CDR3 consists of 15 residues. The V gene lost 6 bases and the J gene lost 5 bases, with 14 bases spanning the gap. CDR3 loop: CASRPHYDDNSPLHF. The CDR3 DNA reads TGTGCCAGCAGACCACATTACGACGATAATTCACCCCTCCACTTT. Full variable domain (outside the CDR3, taken from reference TRBV7-9 and TRBJ1-6): DTGVSQNPRHKITKRGQNVTFRCDPISEHNRLYWYRQTLGQGPEFLTYFQNEAQLEKSRLLSDRFSAERPKGSFSTLEIQRTEQGDSAMYLCASRPHYDDNSPLHFGNGTRLTVT.

V usage is TRBV4-1 and J usage is TRBJ1-3; D unclear. The V gene's germline CDR1 is MGHRA and CDR2 YSYEKL. This CDR3 contains 17 residues. V was pared by 0 bases and J by 0 bases, with 12 bases between. CDR3 bases: TGCGCCAGCAGCCAAGACCATGGGAGCAGCTCTGGAAACACCATATATTTT. It codes for CASSQDHGSSSGNTIYF.

The chain recombines TRBV2 with TRBJ1-2, with D unresolved. CDR3 size: 10 residues. Trimming left V 4 bases short and J 8 bases short, with 5 bases between. The germline CDR1 and CDR2 sequences are SNHLY and FYNNEI. The CDR3 bases are TGTGCCAGCAGTGTGGAGGGCTACACCTTC. As protein: CASSVEGYTF.

The rearrangement uses TRBV19 and TRBJ2-7, with TRBD2 matching over 7 bases. Germline CDR1 and CDR2: LNHDA and SQIVND (reference sequence). This CDR3 is 13 amino acids long. Losses at the gene ends were 3 bases for V and 3 bases for J; bases not matched to a gene: 2. The CDR3 sequence is CASSMGGGYEQYF. Written as DNA, the CDR3 is TGTGCCAGTAGTATGGGCGGGGGCTACGAGCAGTACTTC. Filled out from reference TRBV19 and TRBJ2-7, the complete variable domain reads DGGITQSPKYLFRKEGQNVTLSCEQNLNHDAMYWYRQDPGQGLRLIYYSQIVNDFQKGDIAEGYSVSREKKESFPLTVTSAQKNPTAFYLCASSMGGGYEQYFGPGTRLTVT.